The clone carrying this T cell receptor beta chain occurred a few times. Using immunoSEQ multiplex PCR, the repertoire was profiled, and TCRdb retains in-frame clones only, with some absent. This sample yields under 200,000 clones, of which around four fifths are seen a single time; roughly 15% belongs to the top ten. The data belong to a study of blood T cell repertoires in COVID-19. Study-wide context: Sources were T cells, B-cell-depleted T cells, or PBMCs; the material itself was cDNA or gDNA.

The ends were cut back, 7 bases at V and 4 bases at J, with 8 bases in the middle. The CDR3 runs to 12 residues. Germline lookup yields CDR1 SNHLY and CDR2 FYNNEI. One Seattle source followed patients from active infection through their disease course. The sequenced sample was peripheral blood. This receptor was obtained from a woman in her seventies with COVID-19, enrolled during active disease. This sequence joins TRBV2 and TRBJ1-3; D not resolved. CDR3 protein: CASKPLGNTIYF. The DNA for the CDR3 is TGTGCCAGCAAACCACTCGGAAACACCATATATTTT.